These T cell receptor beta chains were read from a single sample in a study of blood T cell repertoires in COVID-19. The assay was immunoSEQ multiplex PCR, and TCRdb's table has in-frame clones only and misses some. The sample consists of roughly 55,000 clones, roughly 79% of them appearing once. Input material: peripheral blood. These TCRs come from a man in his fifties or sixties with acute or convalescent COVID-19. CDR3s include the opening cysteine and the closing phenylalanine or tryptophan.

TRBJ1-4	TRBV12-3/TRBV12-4	CASSRQVEKLFF
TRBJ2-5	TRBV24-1	CATSDFAGEETQYF
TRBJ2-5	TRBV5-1	CASSLDRARETQYF
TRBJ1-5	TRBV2	CASSTRRGQPQHF
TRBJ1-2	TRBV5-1	CASSLQGTGHGYTF
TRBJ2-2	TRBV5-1	CASSLEQRSTGELFF
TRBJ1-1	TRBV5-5	CASSSLPGQGNTEAFF
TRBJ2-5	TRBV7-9	CASSLDGGSETQYF
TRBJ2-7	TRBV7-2	CASSLLPGVAYEQYF
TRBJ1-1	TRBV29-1	CSVDGQLEAFF
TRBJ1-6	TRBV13	CASSSWTGNSPLHF
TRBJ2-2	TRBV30	CAWSVLGQFTGELFF
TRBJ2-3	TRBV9	CASNVIGTSDTQYF
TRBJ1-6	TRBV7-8	CASSLGQENSPLHF
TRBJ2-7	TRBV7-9	CASSLGQGFEQYF
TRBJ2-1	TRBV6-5	CASSYLPPGNSNEQFF
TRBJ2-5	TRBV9	CASSSQGGSQETQYF
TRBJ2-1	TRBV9	CASSAPAGASYNEQFF
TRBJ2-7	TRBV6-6	CASSYLTGGSYEQYF
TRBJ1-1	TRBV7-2	CASSLGSGAFF
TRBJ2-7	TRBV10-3	CAISDPTPQEGYEQYF
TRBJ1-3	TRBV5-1	CASSLGPGEGNTIYF
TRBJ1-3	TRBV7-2	CASSLNRESGNTIYF
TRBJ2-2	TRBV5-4	CASMGQNTGELFF
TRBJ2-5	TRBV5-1	CASSAGLAGGSETQYF
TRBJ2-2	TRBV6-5	CASSIQLNTGELFF
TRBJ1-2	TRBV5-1	CASSLVPGNYGYTF
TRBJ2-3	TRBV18	CASSRDTRTDTQYF
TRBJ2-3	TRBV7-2	CASSLDAGDTQYF
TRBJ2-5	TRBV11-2	CASSDRTQETQYF
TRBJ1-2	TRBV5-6	CASSLLQGRYGYTF
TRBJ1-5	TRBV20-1	CSASTSGAQWAQHF
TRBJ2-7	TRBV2	CASRDNFLEQYF
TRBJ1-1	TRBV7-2	CASSLSGTDNTEAFF
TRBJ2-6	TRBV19	CASSQLTAGANVLTF
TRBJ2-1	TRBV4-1	CASTREVRDRGYEQFF
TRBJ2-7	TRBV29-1	CSALTGVEQYF